This is a list of T cell receptor beta chains from one sample in a study of cytomegalovirus exposure and HLA in healthy donors. Sequencing was performed with immunoSEQ multiplex PCR; in TCRdb, only in-frame clones are kept and a portion is missing. Seen here are about 160,000 clones, about 96% observed once, and the top ten hold 0.8% to 0.95%. Sequences were obtained from PBMCs. These receptors were taken from a woman in her late teens or twenties in good health and CMV-seronegative. Both conserved end residues are part of each CDR3. A D gene is named only where the DNA matches it firmly. Rows may omit the clone size; those that give it use once, few, many or a size class.

NA TRBJ2-2 NA TRBV6-6 TGTGCCAGCAGCCCCGGGGGTCTGACCGGGGAGCTGTTTTTT CASSPGGLTGELFF
NA TRBJ2-7 NA TRBV18 TGTGCCAGCTCACGCCAGGGTTACGAGCAGTACTTC CASSRQGYEQYF
NA TRBJ2-3 TRBD2 TRBV5-1 TGCGCCAGCAGCGGACAACTAGCGGGGGGCACAGATACGCAGTATTTT CASSGQLAGGTDTQYF
once TRBJ2-1 TRBD2 TRBV13 TGTGCCATGCGGAGGGCTAGCGGGGCGCCCTACAATGAGCAGTTCTTC CAMRRASGAPYNEQFF
NA TRBJ2-7 TRBD1 TRBV5-1 TGCGCCAGCAGCGCGGGGACAGGGGCCGGATACGAGCAGTACTTC CASSAGTGAGYEQYF
NA TRBJ2-2 NA TRBV5-1 TGCGCCAGCAGCCCCGGGTCCGGCGTGGGCGGGGAGCTGTTTTTT CASSPGSGVGGELFF
NA TRBJ2-2 TRBD1 TRBV7-2 TGTGCCAGCAGCTTACGAGGGGGCTCAAACACCGGGGAGCTGTTTTTT CASSLRGGSNTGELFF
NA TRBJ2-3 NA TRBV11-2 TGTGCCAGTGCCTCCACAACAGGCACAGATACGCAGTATTTT CASASTTGTDTQYF
NA TRBJ2-1 TRBD2 TRBV27 TGTGCCAGCAGTTTCCGCGGGGGGAACTACAATGAGCAGTTCTTC CASSFRGGNYNEQFF
few TRBJ2-7 TRBD2 TRBV7-2 TGTGCCAGCACCGCCCCGGGGGGAATATACGAGCAGTACTTC CASTAPGGIYEQYF
NA TRBJ2-5 NA TRBV5-6 TGTGCCAGCAGCCCCAAACGCAGGACGGGAGCCGTGACCCAGTACTTC CASSPKRRTGAVTQYF
NA TRBJ2-3 TRBD1 TRBV7-9 TGTGCCAGCAGCCCCAGGCCCGGGACAGGGGGTTGGGGCACAGATACGCAGTATTTT CASSPRPGTGGWGTDTQYF
once TRBJ2-7 NA TRBV5-1 TGCGCCAGCAGCTTGAGGGGATTGGAAAGGGGCTCCTACGAGCAGTACTTC CASSLRGLERGSYEQYF
NA TRBJ2-7 NA TRBV6-5 TGTGCCAGCAGCTCACCGGCCGGAGAGTACTTC CASSSPAGEYF
few TRBJ2-2 NA TRBV27 TGTGCCAGCAGCCCCGGGAGCTCCGGGGAGCTGTTTTTT CASSPGSSGELFF
NA TRBJ2-7 NA TRBV10-1 TGCGCCAGCAGTTCCCGGGACTCTTCCTACGAGCAGTACTTC CASSSRDSSYEQYF
NA TRBJ2-5 TRBD1 TRBV7-9 TGTGCCAGCAGCTTCGGGACAGGGGAGGAGACCCAGTACTTC CASSFGTGEETQYF
NA TRBJ1-5 NA TRBV19 TGTGCCAGTAGTATAGGGGACCAGGGGCCAAATCAGCCCCAGCATTTT CASSIGDQGPNQPQHF
NA TRBJ2-1 TRBD2 TRBV4-1 TGCGCCAGCAGCCAAGACCCCACTTTCGGTCAGCGGGGGGACAATGAGCAGTTCTTC CASSQDPTFGQRGDNEQFF
NA TRBJ1-4 TRBD1 TRBV27 TGTGCCAGCAGTTCCCCAGGGGGCGCAGAAAAACTGTTTTTT CASSSPGGAEKLFF
NA TRBJ1-5 NA TRBV30 TGTGCCTGGGGTCCGTCAATGCCGGGGTCAGGACAGCCCCAGCATTTT CAWGPSMPGSGQPQHF
NA TRBJ2-7 TRBD1 TRBV5-1 TGCGCCAGCAGTCTTGACAGGGGACGCTACGAGCAGTACTTC CASSLDRGRYEQYF
NA TRBJ1-1 NA TRBV14 TGTGCCAGCAGCCAAGACCTCCCGTTGTCCGGGAACACTGAAGCTTTCTTT CASSQDLPLSGNTEAFF
NA TRBJ1-1 TRBD1 TRBV29-1 TGCAGCGTTGCTGGGACAGACAAAGCTTTCTTT CSVAGTDKAFF
NA TRBJ2-2 NA TRBV6-1 TGTGCCAGCAGTGAAGCGCGCGGGGCGGCCGGGGAGCTGTTTTTT CASSEARGAAGELFF
once TRBJ2-1 TRBD2 TRBV7-3 TGTGCCAGCAGCTTATCCTACTCTGGAAGCGGGGAAAGCTCCTACAATGAGCAGTTCTTC CASSLSYSGSGESSYNEQFF
NA TRBJ2-1 TRBD2 TRBV30 TGTGCCTGGAGTGTAGGACTAGCGGGACCCTACAATGAGCAGTTCTTC CAWSVGLAGPYNEQFF
NA TRBJ2-7 TRBD1 TRBV12-5 TGTGCTAGTGGTTCCACACTCGGACAGGGCGACTACGAGCAGTACTTC CASGSTLGQGDYEQYF
NA TRBJ1-2 NA TRBV4-3 TGCGCCAGCAGCCAACCCAAGGGGTTAGGCTACACCTTC CASSQPKGLGYTF